This TCR beta chain was recovered during a study of shared clonotypes between healthy human individuals. Study conclusions and caveats: The expectation was that sequencing depth would affect clonotype sharing among donors.

Comment on this clone: Its antigen is as yet unknown.

Generated by immunoSEQ multiplex PCR, the TCRdb table keeps only in-frame clones and is missing some. The sample has hundreds of thousands of clones, 75% to 80% seen once. The V gene lost 6 bases and the J gene lost 5 bases, with 16 bases spanning the gap. This CDR3 has 15 residues. From germline, CDR1 is KGHSH and CDR2 LQKENI. Nashville, Tennessee was home to all donors, who were Caucasian adults. The study used 100 million or so PBMCs per unsorted sample for genomic DNA. Sequencing input: PBMCs. This chain joins TRBV18 and TRBJ1-4; D is undetermined. This sequence originates from a woman aged 40 to 50 in good health. Some clones in this sample may be carry-over from other donors' samples. The CDR3 region has the DNA TGTGCCAGCTCTCAGGCCTACGACCCGAATGAAAAACTGTTTTTT. Amino acid sequence: CASSQAYDPNEKLFF.